Below, 25 T cell receptor beta chains from the same sample are listed, as sequenced in a study of T-cell memory formation after mild COVID-19 (dated by TCRdb to about 2021). The receptor library was made with 5' RACE. Sequencing was carried out with an Illumina NovaSeq 6000. TCRdb trimmed the raw reads at Q25, called clones with MiXCR and kept productive beta chains. Each CDR3 protein appears once, grouped with its most common genes and DNA. Across this sample there are hundreds of thousands of distinct CDR3 sequences, with 18% seen only once. The ten largest account for 12% of the sample. Sequencing was carried out using PBMCs or a T cell subset sorted from them (not recorded which). The receptors stem from an adult woman who had mild COVID-19 (a few samples of this study predate the infection). The sample titles of this study are shuffled in the database, so cell type and time point are left out; the donor was told from shared clones.

This clonotype came up a few times. The V and J genes are TRBV2 and TRBJ2-1, with D possibly matching TRBD1 (5 bases). The CDR3 length is 12 residues. The germline V gene encodes CDR1 SNHLY and CDR2 FYNNEI. Trimming removed 2 bases at V and 11 bases at J, with 10 bases between. The DNA of the CDR3 is TGTGCCAGCAGTGAAAGGGGCAGGCAGCAGTTCTTC. It yields the protein CASSERGRQQFF.

The CDR3 DNA is TGCAGCGTCAGACAGGGGGGGGAGCTGTTTTTT. This gives the protein CSVRQGGELFF. The gene calls are TRBV29-1 and TRBJ2-2; 8 bases line up with TRBD1. The germline V gene encodes CDR1 SQVTM and CDR2 ANQGSEA. The CDR3 totals 11 residues. V lost 6 bases and J lost 8; bases outside the gene matches: 2.

This clonotype was found a few times. The rearrangement joins TRBV5-5 to TRBJ2-2, with 10 bases lining up with TRBD1. With V trimmed by 3 bases and J by 5 bases, 4 bases remained unmatched. Germline CDR1 is SGHKS and CDR2 is YYEKEE (reference sequence). This CDR3 contains 15 residues. CDR3 loop: CASSWTGGGTGELFF. The CDR3 DNA reads TGTGCCAGCAGCTGGACAGGGGGAGGAACCGGGGAGCTGTTTTTT.

The chain couples TRBV12-3 or TRBV12-4 to TRBJ2-5, with D unresolved. The CDR3 covers 11 residues. The germline V and J ends were trimmed by 6 bases and 7 bases, with 9 bases remaining between them. The CDR3 region is CASSRVLTQYF. DNA of the CDR3: TGTGCCAGCAGCCGAGTTTTGACCCAGTACTTC.

This clonotype was seen only a few times. The chain links TRBV11-1 to TRBJ1-1; TRBD1 matches 7 bases. CDR3 length: 13 amino acids. CDR1 and CDR2 from the germline V gene are SGHAT and FQDESV (reference sequence). Unmatched junction bases numbered 6, after V lost 4 bases and J lost 7 bases. The CDR3 DNA reads as TGTGCCAGCAGCTCAAACCGGGACAGTGAAGCTTTCTTT. Translated, it gives CASSSNRDSEAFF.

This clonotype has only a few counts. The chain recombines TRBV12-3 or TRBV12-4 with TRBJ1-5; D unclear. V was trimmed by 1 base and J by 0 bases, leaving 10 bases between them. This CDR3 has 16 residues. The CDR3 is CASSLDPLGSNQPQHF. CDR3 bases: TGTGCCAGCAGTTTAGACCCCCTGGGTAGCAATCAGCCCCAGCATTTT.

This clonotype was picked up a small number of times. The chain is built from TRBV5-1 and TRBJ2-7; D might be TRBD1 or TRBD2, each matching 5 bases. Trimming took off 4 bases at V and 5 bases at J, with 13 bases between the two ends. The CDR3 is 13 residues long. The V gene's germline CDR1 is SGHRS and CDR2 YFSETQ. CDR3 region: CASSRDVRDEQYF. The CDR3 nucleotides read TGCGCCAGCAGCCGGGACGTGCGCGACGAGCAGTACTTC.

V is TRBV6-1 and J is TRBJ2-7; 12 bases map to TRBD1. The V gene's germline CDR1 is MNHNS and CDR2 SASEGT. This CDR3 spans 16 amino acids. After removal of 2 bases from V and 2 bases from J, the junction contained 4 bases not matched to a gene. The chain's CDR3 is CASSERDRGRTYEQYF. CDR3 coding DNA: TGTGCCAGCAGTGAAAGGGACAGGGGGCGAACCTACGAGCAGTACTTC.

The rearrangement uses TRBV7-3 and TRBJ2-1, with a weak D call TRBD2 (6 bases). Germline lookup yields CDR1 SGHTA and CDR2 FQGTGA. V lost 4 bases and J lost 8, with 12 bases in between. The CDR3 sequence is 13 residues long. In nucleotides, the CDR3 is TGTGCCAGCAGCTCCGGGGGAGGAGATGAGCAGTTCTTC. Translating it yields CASSSGGGDEQFF.

This clonotype appeared a few times. V and J are TRBV11-2 and TRBJ2-3, with unresolved D. Trimming took off 5 bases at V and 1 base at J, with 7 bases between the two ends. The CDR3 spans 13 residues. Germline V lookup: CDR1 SGHAT, CDR2 FQNNGV. The CDR3 nucleotides are TGTGCCAGCAGCCATGCCGGCACAGATACGCAGTATTTT. Amino acids: CASSHAGTDTQYF. Supplemented by reference TRBV11-2 and TRBJ2-3, the full variable domain reads EAGVAQSPRYKIIEKRQSVAFWCNPISGHATLYWYQQILGQGPKLLIQFQNNGVVDDSQLPKDRFSAERLKGVDSTLKIQPAKLEDSAVYLCASSHAGTDTQYFGPGTRLTVL.

J is TRBJ2-1 and V is TRBV12-3 or TRBV12-4, with a possible D match to TRBD2 (5 bases). CDR3 size: 17 residues. The ends were cut back, 5 bases at V and 2 bases at J, with 19 bases in the middle. CDR3 region: CASSTHGNPVPYNEQFF. The DNA of the CDR3 is TGTGCCAGCAGTACTCACGGGAACCCAGTACCCTACAATGAGCAGTTCTTC.

The chain carries TRBV12-3 or TRBV12-4 and TRBJ2-7; a weak D match, TRBD1 (5 bases). V lost 3 bases and J 5 bases, leaving 14 bases between the germline ends. This CDR3 is 14 amino acids long. CDR3 DNA sequence: TGTGCCAGCAGTTTTTCGGCAGGGATGGACGAGCAGTACTTC. Protein product: CASSFSAGMDEQYF.

This clonotype was recorded a few times. The gene calls are TRBV7-9 and TRBJ2-1, with TRBD2 matching over 12 bases. V gave up 5 bases and J gave up 7 bases; unmatched junction bases: 6. The CDR3 covers 15 residues. Looked up from germline, CDR1 is SEHNR and CDR2 is FQNEAQ (reference sequence). The CDR3 is CASSPASGRENEQFF. The CDR3 DNA reads as TGTGCCAGCAGCCCAGCTAGCGGGAGGGAGAATGAGCAGTTCTTC.

This clonotype came up a few times. The rearrangement joins TRBV5-1 to TRBJ2-7, with 7 nucleotides matching TRBD2. The CDR3 spans 14 residues. V lost 4 bases to trimming and J lost 0 bases; unmatched junction nucleotides: 4. CDR1 and CDR2 from the germline V gene are SGHRS and YFSETQ. The CDR3 DNA follows: TGCGCCAGCAGCCTCCAGCGGGGCTCCTACGAGCAGTACTTC. This gives the protein CASSLQRGSYEQYF. Looking up the rest from reference TRBV5-1 and TRBJ2-7 gives the full variable domain: KAGVTQTPRYLIKTRGQQVTLSCSPISGHRSVSWYQQTPGQGLQFLFEYFSETQRNKGNFPGRFSGRQFSNSRSEMNVSTLELGDSALYLCASSLQRGSYEQYFGPGTRLTVT.

The chain recombines TRBV12-3 or TRBV12-4 with TRBJ1-1; D unclear. This CDR3 is built from 14 residues. V lost 7 bases and J lost 1, with 13 bases in between. CDR3: CASTNPLSNTEAFF. The DNA of the CDR3 is TGTGCCAGCACGAACCCTCTATCGAACACTGAAGCTTTCTTT.

This clonotype was picked up a small number of times. In DNA form, the CDR3 reads TGTGCCAGCAGCCCGACCAGGCGGGAGGGCAACACAGATACGCAGTATTTT. Its protein product is CASSPTRREGNTDTQYF. The chain combines TRBV7-9 with TRBJ2-3; 9 nucleotides line up with TRBD2. The CDR3 covers 17 residues. In germline, CDR1 is SEHNR, CDR2 FQNEAQ (reference sequence). Trimming cost V 5 bases and J 2 bases; bases outside gene matches: 11.

This clonotype was seen a handful of times. The V gene is TRBV5-1, the J gene TRBJ2-6; no clear D gene. V was cut by 2 bases and J by 0 bases, with 6 bases left in between. Germline V lookup: CDR1 SGHRS, CDR2 YFSETQ. This CDR3 region has 15 residues. As DNA, the CDR3 is TGCGCCAGCAGCTTACTGAACTCTGGGGCCAACGTCCTGACTTTC. This codes for CASSLLNSGANVLTF.

The sample holds many counts of this clonotype. The genes are TRBV11-2 and TRBJ2-1; 10 positions match TRBD2. The CDR3 has 16 residues. CDR1 and CDR2 (germline): SGHAT, FQNNGV. V was clipped by 3 bases and J by 4 bases; unmatched bases: 6. CDR3 sequence reads: CASSFTGTSAYNEQFF. CDR3 nucleotides: TGTGCCAGCAGCTTCACCGGGACTAGCGCGTACAATGAGCAGTTCTTC.

This chain uses TRBV7-9 with TRBJ1-2, with a tentative D call TRBD1 (6 bases). In germline, CDR1 is SEHNR, CDR2 FQNEAQ (reference sequence). V was clipped by 7 bases and J by 5 bases, with 23 bases between them. The length of the CDR3 is 16 residues. CDR3 coding DNA: TGTGCCAGCACCATAAGCGGTGGCAGGGGAGGATATGGCTACACCTTC. Encoded protein: CASTISGGRGGYGYTF.

This clonotype was seen a handful of times. The chain has TRBV6-1 and TRBJ1-1, with D perhaps matching TRBD1 (5 bases). Between the trimmed V and J ends, which lost 2 bases and 0 bases, there was a span of 19 bases. This CDR3 region has 18 residues. Looked up from germline, CDR1 is MNHNS and CDR2 is SASEGT. In nucleotides, the CDR3 is TGTGCCAGCAGTGAACGGGGGGACCCGACGTGGATGAACACTGAAGCTTTCTTT. Translation gives CASSERGDPTWMNTEAFF.

The V call is TRBV7-8, the J call TRBJ2-2, with D perhaps TRBD1 or TRBD2 (6 bases each). Germline V CDR1 and CDR2: SGHVS, FQNEAQ. V dropped 5 bases and J dropped 4 bases, with 14 bases sitting between them. The CDR3 loop spans 15 amino acids. The CDR3 DNA is TGTGCCAGCAGCCCCCGAGGGGGGCTCACCGGGGAGCTGTTTTTT. Protein sequence: CASSPRGGLTGELFF.

This clonotype was seen more than once but under ten times. The chain couples TRBV14 to TRBJ2-1, with D possibly TRBD2 on 5 matching bases. CDR1 is SGHDN, CDR2 FVKESK, per germline. Trimming took 4 bases from V and 7 from J, leaving 20 bases between them. This CDR3 region has 16 residues. DNA for the CDR3: TGTGCCAGCAGCCCCCTGGGGAACGGGATGGGGAATGAGCAGTTCTTC. As protein: CASSPLGNGMGNEQFF.

This clonotype was detected a few times. This chain uses TRBV24-1 with TRBJ1-1; 9 bases map to TRBD1. The germline gives CDR1 KGHDR, CDR2 SFDVKD. CDR3 length: 14 residues. Germline trimming cut 2 bases from V and 7 bases from J; bases unmatched to any gene: 4. DNA of the CDR3: TGTGCCACCAGTGATTCCACAGGGGGCCGTGAAGCTTTCTTT. This gives the protein CATSDSTGGREAFF.

V is TRBV5-1 and J is TRBJ2-5; the match to TRBD1 covers 8 bases. Germline CDR1 is SGHRS and CDR2 is YFSETQ. The CDR3 loop spans 17 amino acids. V shed 1 base, J shed 4 bases, and the junction held 12 bases outside the gene matches. CDR3 sequence reads: CASSLQGQGLGRETQYF. CDR3 bases: TGCGCCAGCAGCTTGCAAGGACAGGGCTTAGGGCGAGAGACCCAGTACTTC.

This clonotype occurred a few times. The chain combines TRBV14 with TRBJ2-7; weak D call: TRBD1 (5 bases). CDR1 and CDR2 (germline): SGHDN, FVKESK. Trimming took 8 bases from V and 2 from J, leaving 19 bases between them. The CDR3 has 15 residues. CDR3 region: CASGAHPGPTYEQYF. CDR3 sequence (DNA): TGTGCCAGCGGGGCCCACCCTGGCCCAACCTACGAGCAGTACTTC.